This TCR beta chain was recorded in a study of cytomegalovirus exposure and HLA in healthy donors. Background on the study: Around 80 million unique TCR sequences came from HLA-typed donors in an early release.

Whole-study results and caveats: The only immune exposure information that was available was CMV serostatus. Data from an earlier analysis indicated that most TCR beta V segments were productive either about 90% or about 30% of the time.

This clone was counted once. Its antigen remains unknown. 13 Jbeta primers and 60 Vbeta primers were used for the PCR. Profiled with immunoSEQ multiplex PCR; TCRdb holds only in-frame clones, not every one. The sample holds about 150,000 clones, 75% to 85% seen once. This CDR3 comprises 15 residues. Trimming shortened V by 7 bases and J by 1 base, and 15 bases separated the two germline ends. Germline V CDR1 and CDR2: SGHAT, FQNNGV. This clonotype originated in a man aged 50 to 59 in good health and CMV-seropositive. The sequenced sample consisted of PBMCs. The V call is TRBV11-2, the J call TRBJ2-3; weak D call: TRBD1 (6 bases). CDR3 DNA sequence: TGTGCCAGCAACGAGGGCAGGGGTGGCACAGATACGCAGTATTTT. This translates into CASNEGRGGTDTQYF.